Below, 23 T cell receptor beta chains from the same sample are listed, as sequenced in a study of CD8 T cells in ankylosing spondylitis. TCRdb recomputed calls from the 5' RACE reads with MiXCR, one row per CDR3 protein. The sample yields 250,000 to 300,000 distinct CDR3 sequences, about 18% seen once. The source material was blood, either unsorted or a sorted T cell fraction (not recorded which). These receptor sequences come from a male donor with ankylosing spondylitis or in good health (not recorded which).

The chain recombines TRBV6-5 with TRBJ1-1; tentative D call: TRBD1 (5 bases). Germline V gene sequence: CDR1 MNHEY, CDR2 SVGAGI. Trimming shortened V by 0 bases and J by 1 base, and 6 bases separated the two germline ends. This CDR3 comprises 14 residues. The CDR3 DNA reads TGTGCCAGCAGTTACTCGACAGCGAACACTGAAGCTTTCTTT. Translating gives CASSYSTANTEAFF.

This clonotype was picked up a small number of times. CDR3 amino acids: CASSLGEQNEQFF. The CDR3 DNA is TGTGCCAGCAGCTTGGGAGAACAAAATGAGCAGTTCTTC. This chain connects TRBV5-4 to TRBJ2-1; D is unclear. Germline CDR1 reads SGHNT; CDR2 reads YYREEE (reference sequence). Trimming removed 0 bases at V and 7 bases at J, with 8 bases between. This CDR3 has 13 residues.

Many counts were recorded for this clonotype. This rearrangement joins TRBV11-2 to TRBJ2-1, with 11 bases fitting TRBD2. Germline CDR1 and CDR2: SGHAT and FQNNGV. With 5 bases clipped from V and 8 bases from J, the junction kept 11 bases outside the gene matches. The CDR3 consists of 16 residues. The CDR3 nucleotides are TGTGCCAGCAGCGGAGGAACTAGCGGGAGTTGGGATGAGCAGTTCTTC. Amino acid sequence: CASSGGTSGSWDEQFF.

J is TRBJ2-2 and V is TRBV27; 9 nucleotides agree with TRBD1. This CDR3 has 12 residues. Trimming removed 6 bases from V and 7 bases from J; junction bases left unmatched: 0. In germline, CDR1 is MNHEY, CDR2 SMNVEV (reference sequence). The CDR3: CASRTGGGELFF. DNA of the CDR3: TGTGCCAGCAGGACAGGGGGCGGGGAGCTGTTTTTT.

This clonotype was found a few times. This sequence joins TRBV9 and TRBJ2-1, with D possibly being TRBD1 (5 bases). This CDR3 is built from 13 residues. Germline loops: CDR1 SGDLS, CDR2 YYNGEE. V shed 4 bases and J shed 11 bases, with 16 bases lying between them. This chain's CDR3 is CASSPEWGRKQFF. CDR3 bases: TGTGCCAGCAGCCCCGAATGGGGCAGAAAGCAGTTCTTC.

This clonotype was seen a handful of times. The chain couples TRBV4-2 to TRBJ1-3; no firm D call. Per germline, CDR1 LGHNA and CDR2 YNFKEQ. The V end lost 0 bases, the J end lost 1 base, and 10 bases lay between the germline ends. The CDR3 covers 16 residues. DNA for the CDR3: TGTGCCAGCAGCCAAGATGAGGGCCCGTCTGGAAACACCATATATTTT. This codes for CASSQDEGPSGNTIYF.

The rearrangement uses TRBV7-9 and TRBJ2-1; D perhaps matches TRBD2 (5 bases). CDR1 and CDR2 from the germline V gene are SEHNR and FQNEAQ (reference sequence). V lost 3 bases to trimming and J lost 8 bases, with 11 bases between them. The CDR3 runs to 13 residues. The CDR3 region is CASSLSGNDEQFF. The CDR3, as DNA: TGTGCCAGCAGCTTGAGCGGAAATGATGAGCAGTTCTTC.

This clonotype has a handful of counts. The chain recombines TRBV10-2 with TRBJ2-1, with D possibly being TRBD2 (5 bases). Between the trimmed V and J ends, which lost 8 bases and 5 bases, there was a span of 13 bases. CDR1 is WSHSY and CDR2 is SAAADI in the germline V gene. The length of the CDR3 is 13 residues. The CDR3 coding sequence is TGCGCCAGCTTCCGACCCGGGGACAATGAGCAGTTCTTC. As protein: CASFRPGDNEQFF.

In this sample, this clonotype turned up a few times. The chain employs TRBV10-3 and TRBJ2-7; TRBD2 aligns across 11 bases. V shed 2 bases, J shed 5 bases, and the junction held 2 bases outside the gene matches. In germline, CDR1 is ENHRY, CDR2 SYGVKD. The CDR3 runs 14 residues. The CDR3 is CAISEGTSGHEQYF. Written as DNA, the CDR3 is TGTGCCATCAGTGAGGGGACTAGCGGCCACGAGCAGTACTTC.

This chain's CDR3 is CASSFPLVGNTEAFF. The DNA of the CDR3 is TGTGCCAGCAGTTTCCCCCTCGTTGGGAACACTGAAGCTTTCTTT. This chain connects TRBV28 to TRBJ1-1; D not resolved. Trimming took off 3 bases at V and 1 base at J, with 12 bases between the two ends. The CDR3 covers 15 residues. Germline CDR1 and CDR2: MDHEN and SYDVKM.

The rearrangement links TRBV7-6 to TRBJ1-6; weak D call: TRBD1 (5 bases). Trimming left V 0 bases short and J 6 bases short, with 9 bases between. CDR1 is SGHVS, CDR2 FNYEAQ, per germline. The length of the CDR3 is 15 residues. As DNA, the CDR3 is TGTGCCAGCAGCTTAGCGCAAGGGGCTAATTCACCCCTCCACTTT. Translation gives CASSLAQGANSPLHF.

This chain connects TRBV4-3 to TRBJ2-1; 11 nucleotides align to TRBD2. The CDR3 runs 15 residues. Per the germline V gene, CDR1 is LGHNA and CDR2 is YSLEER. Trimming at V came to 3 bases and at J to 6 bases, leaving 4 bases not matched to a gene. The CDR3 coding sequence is TGCGCCAGCAGCCACCTAGCGGGAGGTCTCAATGAGCAGTTCTTC. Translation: CASSHLAGGLNEQFF.

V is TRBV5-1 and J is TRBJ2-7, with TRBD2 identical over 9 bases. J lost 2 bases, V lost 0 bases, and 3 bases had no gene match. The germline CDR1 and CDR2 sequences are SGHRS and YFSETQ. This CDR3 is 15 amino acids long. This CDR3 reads CASSLVSGSAYEQYF. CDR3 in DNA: TGCGCCAGCAGCTTGGTTAGCGGGAGCGCCTACGAGCAGTACTTC. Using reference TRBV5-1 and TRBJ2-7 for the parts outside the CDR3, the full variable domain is KAGVTQTPRYLIKTRGQQVTLSCSPISGHRSVSWYQQTPGQGLQFLFEYFSETQRNKGNFPGRFSGRQFSNSRSEMNVSTLELGDSALYLCASSLVSGSAYEQYFGPGTRLTVT.

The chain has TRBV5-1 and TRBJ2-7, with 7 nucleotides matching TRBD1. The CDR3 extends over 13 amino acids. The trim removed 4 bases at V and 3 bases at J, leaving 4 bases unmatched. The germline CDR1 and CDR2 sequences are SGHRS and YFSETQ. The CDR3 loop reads CASSVGQVYEQYF. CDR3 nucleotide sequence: TGCGCCAGCAGCGTCGGACAGGTCTACGAGCAGTACTTC.

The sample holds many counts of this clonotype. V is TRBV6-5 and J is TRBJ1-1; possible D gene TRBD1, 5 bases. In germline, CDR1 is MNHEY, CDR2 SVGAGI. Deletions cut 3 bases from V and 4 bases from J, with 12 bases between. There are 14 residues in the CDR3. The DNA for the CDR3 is TGTGCCAGCAGTTATAAAGGGGTTGCCACTGAAGCTTTCTTT. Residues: CASSYKGVATEAFF.

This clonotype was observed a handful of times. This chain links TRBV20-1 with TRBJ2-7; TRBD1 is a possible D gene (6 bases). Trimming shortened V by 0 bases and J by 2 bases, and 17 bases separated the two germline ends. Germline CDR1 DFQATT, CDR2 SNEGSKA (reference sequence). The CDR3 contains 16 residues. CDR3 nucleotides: TGCAGTGCTAGAGATCCTTGGCAGGGGATCACCTACGAGCAGTACTTC. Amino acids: CSARDPWQGITYEQYF.

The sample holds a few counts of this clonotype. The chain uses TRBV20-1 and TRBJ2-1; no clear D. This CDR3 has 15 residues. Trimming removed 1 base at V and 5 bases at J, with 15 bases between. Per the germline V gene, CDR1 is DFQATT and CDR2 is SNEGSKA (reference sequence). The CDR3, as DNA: TGCAGTGCTAGAGGTCTTCGAGGCTTACACAATGAGCAGTTCTTC. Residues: CSARGLRGLHNEQFF.

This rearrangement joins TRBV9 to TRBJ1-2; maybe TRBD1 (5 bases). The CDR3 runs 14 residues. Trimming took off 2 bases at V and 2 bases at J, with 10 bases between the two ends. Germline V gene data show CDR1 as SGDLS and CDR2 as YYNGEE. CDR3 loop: CASSVVGVNYGYTF. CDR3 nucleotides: TGTGCCAGCAGCGTGGTAGGGGTCAACTATGGCTACACCTTC. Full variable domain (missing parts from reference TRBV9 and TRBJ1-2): DSGVTQTPKHLITATGQRVTLRCSPRSGDLSVYWYQQSLDQGLQFLIQYYNGEERAKGNILERFSAQQFPDLHSELNLSSLELGDSALYFCASSVVGVNYGYTFGSGTRLTVV.

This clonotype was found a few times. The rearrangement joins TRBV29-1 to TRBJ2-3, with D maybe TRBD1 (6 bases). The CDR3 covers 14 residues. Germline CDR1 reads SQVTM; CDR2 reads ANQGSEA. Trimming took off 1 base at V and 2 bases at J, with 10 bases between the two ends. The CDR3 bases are TGCAGCGTTGAAGGACAGGCCGACACAGATACGCAGTATTTT. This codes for CSVEGQADTDTQYF.

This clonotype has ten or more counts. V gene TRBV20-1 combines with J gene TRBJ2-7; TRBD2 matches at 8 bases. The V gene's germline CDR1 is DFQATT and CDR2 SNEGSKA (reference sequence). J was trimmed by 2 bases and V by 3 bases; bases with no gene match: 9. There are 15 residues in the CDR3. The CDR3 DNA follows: TGCAGTGCTAGCCGAACGGGACTAGAACCCTACGAGCAGTACTTC. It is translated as CSASRTGLEPYEQYF.

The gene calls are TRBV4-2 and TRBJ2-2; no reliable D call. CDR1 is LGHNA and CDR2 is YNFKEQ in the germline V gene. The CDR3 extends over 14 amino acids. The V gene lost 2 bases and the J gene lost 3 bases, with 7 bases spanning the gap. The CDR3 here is CASSQPMYTGELFF. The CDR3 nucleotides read TGTGCCAGCAGCCAACCTATGTACACCGGGGAGCTGTTTTTT.

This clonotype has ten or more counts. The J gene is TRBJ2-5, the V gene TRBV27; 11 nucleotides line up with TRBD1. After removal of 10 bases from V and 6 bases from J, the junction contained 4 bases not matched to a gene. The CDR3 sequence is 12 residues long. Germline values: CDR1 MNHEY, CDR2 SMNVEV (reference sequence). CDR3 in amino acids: CATGTGGKTQYF. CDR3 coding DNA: TGTGCCACCGGGACAGGGGGGAAGACCCAGTACTTC.

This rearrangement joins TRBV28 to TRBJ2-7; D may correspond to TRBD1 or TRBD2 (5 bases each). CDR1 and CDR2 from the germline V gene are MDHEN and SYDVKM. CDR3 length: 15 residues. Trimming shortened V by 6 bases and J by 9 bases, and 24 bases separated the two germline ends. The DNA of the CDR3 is TGTGCCAGCAGGACAGCCGGGACGACCGAAGGGTTGCAGTACTTC. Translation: CASRTAGTTEGLQYF.